This record concerns one T cell receptor beta chain sequence. Sample treatment: roughly 19 received Ad26.COV2.S at low or high dose, single or two shots; 5 received placebo; per-sample allocation not given. The samples were gathered on day 63 after the first injection of vaccine or placebo. This adult donor, from Boston, was 18-55 years old. The shot given was an Ad26 vector that makes Wuhan-strain SARS-CoV-2 spike. This sample was taken from a study of Ad26.COV2.S vaccination and SARS-CoV-2 variants. V trimming: 5 bases; J trimming: 0 bases; junction bases outside the gene matches: 10. Germline-derived CDR1 and CDR2 are SGHAT and FQNNGV. This CDR3 region has 17 residues. TCRdb's table, derived via immunoSEQ multiplex PCR, lists solely in-frame clones and lacks some. The table has fewer than 400,000 clones, about 86% seen once; the top ten hold 1.9%.

The rearrangement links TRBV11-2 to TRBJ2-3; 8 nucleotides match TRBD2. Sequenced material: peripheral blood, taken in a trial of Ad26.COV2.S vaccine versus placebo. This clonotype was obtained from a person between 18 and 65 years old who received the Ad26.COV2.S COVID-19 vaccine or a placebo. The CDR3 region is CASSRGGSGVSTDTQYF. CDR3 bases: TGTGCCAGCAGCAGAGGTGGTAGCGGGGTGAGCACAGATACGCAGTATTTT.